This T cell receptor (beta chain) was identified during a study of blood T cell repertoires in COVID-19. Study context: The United States, Italy and Spain supplied acute and convalescent COVID-19 samples. T cells, B-cell-depleted T cells, or PBMCs supplied cDNA or gDNA.

Trimming stripped 1 base from V and 7 bases from J, with 13 bases between. The CDR3 has 14 residues. Per germline, CDR1 LGHDT and CDR2 YNNKEL (reference sequence). In its sample, this clone was seen once. Authors' data handling: Estimates of nucleated cell counts were drawn from the amplification of reference gene primers. Profiling relied on immunoSEQ multiplex PCR, and the TCRdb table lists in-frame clones only, not all of them. V and J calls and clone size are copied from that table; D and trimming were computed from the DNA. Of almost 80,000 clones listed, 90% are singletons. V is TRBV3-1 (or the pseudogene TRBV3-2) and J is TRBJ1-1; the D gene is possibly TRBD1 (6 bases). The sequence derives from a woman of 80 years or more with acute or convalescent COVID-19. Sequenced sample: peripheral blood. CDR3 sequence reads: CASSQAGGAFEAFF. CDR3 in DNA: TGTGCCAGCAGCCAAGCTGGGGGCGCGTTTGAAGCTTTCTTT.